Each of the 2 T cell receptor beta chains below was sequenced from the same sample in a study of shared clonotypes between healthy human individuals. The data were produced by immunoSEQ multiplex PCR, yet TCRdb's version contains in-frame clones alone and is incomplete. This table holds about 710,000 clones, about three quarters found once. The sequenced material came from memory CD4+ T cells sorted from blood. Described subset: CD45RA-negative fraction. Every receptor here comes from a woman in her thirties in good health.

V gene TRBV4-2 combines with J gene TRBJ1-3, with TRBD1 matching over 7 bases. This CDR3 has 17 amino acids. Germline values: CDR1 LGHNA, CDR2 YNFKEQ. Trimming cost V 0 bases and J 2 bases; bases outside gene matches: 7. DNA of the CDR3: TGTGCCAGCAGCCAAGACCCGCTTACAGGGGCTGGAAACACCATATATTTT. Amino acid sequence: CASSQDPLTGAGNTIYF.

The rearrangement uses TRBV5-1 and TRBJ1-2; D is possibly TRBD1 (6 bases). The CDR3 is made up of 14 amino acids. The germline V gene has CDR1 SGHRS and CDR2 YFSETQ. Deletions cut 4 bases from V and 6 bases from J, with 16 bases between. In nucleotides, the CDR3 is TGCGCCAGCAGCGCCGCGGGACAAGGTGATGGCTACACCTTC. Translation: CASSAAGQGDGYTF.